This T cell receptor (beta chain) originates from a study of blood T cells in healthy people across ages (dated by TCRdb to 2014 to 2015). Regarding the research as a whole: Template switching captured roughly one uniquely barcoded TCR beta cDNA molecule per two T cells in model experiments. Donors were grouped into four age groups: young (average approximately 16 years), middle-aged (around 39), aged (62) and long-lived (about 90). The study measured age-related changes in TCR beta repertoire diversity using deep sequencing normalized with unique cDNA molecular identifiers. Using the same blood draw, the study looked at two additional independent replicas of 1 million unique cDNA reads for two donors, one aged 18 to 29 and the other aged 80 or older. To avoid experimental bias, donors of different ages were distributed randomly across sequencing lanes. The full study reports these points: As age increased, observed TCR beta diversity per million T cells dropped in a roughly linear way, and a significant reduction was already evident by age 40. Total diversity estimates from one million sequenced T cells were considered lower bounds and underestimates. Compared with the aged group, the long-lived group had more naive CD4+ T cells, fewer expanded clones and increased TCR diversity, suggesting age selection. Donor CMV infection status was unknown, potentially confounding age-related changes in expanded clonotypes. A strong correlation was found between observed TCR beta diversity and the percentage of naive T cells measured by flow cytometry. Conclusive comparison of naive and antigen-experienced compartments was prevented by the profiling of bulk unsorted PBMCs.

The V end gives up 5 bases and the J end 1 base, leaving 4 bases in the junction not matched to a gene. Inclusive of the bounding cysteine and phenylalanine, the CDR3 is 13 residues long. The only DNA kept is the CDR3, 39 bases in frame from the first base. The CDR1 and CDR2 encoded by the germline V gene (reference sequence) are DFQATT and SNEGSKA. Points on this clonotype: Its antigen remains unidentified. No qualities accompany the bases; no much larger clone lies one base away.

Library prep was done by 5' RACE. Sequencing relied on an Illumina HiSeq 2500. A second PCR of 7 to 11 cycles was run with a J-beta primer mix and a sample-barcoded 5' primer. A template-switch 5' adaptor carrying 12 random nucleotides introduced a unique molecular identifier onto each TCR beta cDNA molecule. Each sample yielded at least 2.5 million CDR3-containing paired-end reads. The Mint cDNA synthesis kit, primed by a TRBC-specific oligonucleotide, was used to synthesize first-strand cDNA from all RNA. Following uracil-DNA glycosylase treatment, a first 18-cycle PCR with universal primers M1SS and BC2_uni_R was performed on all cDNA. On the study's bioinformatics: Normalization of each sample was performed by random selection of 1 million high-quality reads, each carrying a distinct molecular identifier. Reads with shared molecular identifiers were discarded instead of being binned into consensus sequences. MiTCR, with a Q25 quality threshold and the strictest error-elimination algorithm, was used for CDR3 identification, clonotype clustering and error correction. Lower-bound total TCR beta diversity was estimated with a nonparametric unseen species model using Euler transformation. TCRdb trimmed public reads at Q25 via fastp, called clones via MiXCR and kept in-frame beta chains. Under each unique CDR3 protein, matching rows form one entry showing the most common genes and DNA. These V and J calls are TCRdb output, not the study's own analysis. The sample table lists about 1.8 million distinct CDR3 sequences, about 50% of them with a count of one. Less than 2.5% of the sample comes from the top ten.

The 39 donors, aged 6 to 90 years, were systemically healthy Caucasian individuals from Russia. Each donor gave about 9.7 milliliters of peripheral blood, drawn into EDTA-treated Vacutainer tubes. Ficoll-Paque density-gradient centrifugation was used to isolate PBMCs, with at least 6.5 million obtained per sample. Total RNA was extracted from PBMCs with Trizol reagent, with at least 5 micrograms obtained per sample. For every donor, an aliquot of PBMCs went through flow cytometry to measure the percentages of naive CD45RAhigh/CD27high T cells. In this chain, TRBV20-1 is recombined with TRBJ2-5, with TRBD2 matching 7 junction bases. Sequencing input: blood. The TCR comes from a woman between 40 and 50 years old in good health. The CDR3: CSAHSGRQETQYF. The nucleotide sequence reads TGCAGTGCTCATAGCGGGCGCCAAGAGACCCAGTACTTC.